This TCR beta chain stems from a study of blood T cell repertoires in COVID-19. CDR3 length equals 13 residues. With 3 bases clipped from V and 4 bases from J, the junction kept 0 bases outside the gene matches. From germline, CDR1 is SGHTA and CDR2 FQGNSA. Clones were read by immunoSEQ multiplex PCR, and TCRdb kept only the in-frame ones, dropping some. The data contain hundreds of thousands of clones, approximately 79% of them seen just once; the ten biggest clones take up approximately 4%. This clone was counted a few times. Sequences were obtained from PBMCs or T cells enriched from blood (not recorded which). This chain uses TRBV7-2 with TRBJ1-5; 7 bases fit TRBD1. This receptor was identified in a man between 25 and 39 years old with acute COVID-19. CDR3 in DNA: TGTGCCAGCAGCTTGGGACAGAATCAGCCCCAGCATTTT. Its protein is CASSLGQNQPQHF.